Listed below are T cell receptor beta chains from one sample, sequenced in a study of T cell responses to AZD1222 COVID-19 vaccine. Sequencing used immunoSEQ multiplex PCR; TCRdb keeps in-frame clones, though not all of them. The top ten clones hold approximately 22% of a sample with 95,000 to 110,000 clones, approximately 88% of them seen once. Here the sequenced sample was peripheral blood, taken on day 0 of AZD1222 vaccination. The receptor source for this set is an adult in good health. Both conserved end residues are part of each CDR3. The D gene is left open where the match is weak.

TRBJ1-6 | NA | TRBV7-9 | 14 | CASSTGTVHSPLHF
TRBJ1-1 | NA | TRBV19 | 13 | CASSISRNTEAFF
TRBJ2-3 | NA | TRBV6-2/TRBV6-3 | 18 | CASSYTNPPQERTDTQYF
TRBJ1-1 | TRBD1 | TRBV29-1 | 15 | CSVVTGGSRATEAFF
TRBJ1-4 | TRBD1 | TRBV28 | 12 | CASRMTGGKLFF
TRBJ2-7 | NA | TRBV9 | 14 | CASSVGPNSYEQYF
TRBJ2-7 | NA | TRBV5-1 | 12 | CASSSDSYEQYF
TRBJ1-6 | NA | TRBV12-3/TRBV12-4 | 13 | CATKVGAYSPLHF
TRBJ1-3 | NA | TRBV3-1/TRBV3-2 | 18 | CASSQVRTATDSGNTIYF
TRBJ2-3 | NA | TRBV2 | 15 | CASSGLGGVTDTQYF
TRBJ1-2 | NA | TRBV15 | 16 | CATSRDQAGSHYGYTF
TRBJ1-2 | NA | TRBV6-5 | 12 | CASSQQYYGYTF
TRBJ2-1 | TRBD2 | TRBV9 | 16 | CASSAGGTISYNEQFF
TRBJ1-2 | TRBD1 | TRBV6-4 | 13 | CASRAGQGAGYTF
TRBJ1-1 | NA | TRBV4-1 | 15 | CASSQGLGTNTEAFF
TRBJ1-2 | NA | TRBV9 | 15 | CASSLSFGQPYGYTF
TRBJ2-1 | NA | TRBV10-1 | 14 | CASSSGGGGNEQFF
TRBJ1-6 | NA | TRBV27 | 14 | CASSLSMGSSPLHF
TRBJ2-4 | NA | TRBV10-1 | 17 | CARMELPLPLAKNIQYF
TRBJ2-7 | TRBD2 | TRBV6-5 | 14 | CASSQSGSGYEQYF
TRBJ2-1 | TRBD1 | TRBV10-1 | 16 | CASSESVGTGYNEQFF
TRBJ1-6 | NA | TRBV10-3 | 14 | CAISESDGDSPLHF
TRBJ1-2 | TRBD1 | TRBV6-5 | 13 | CASRTGQNYGYTF
TRBJ1-2 | NA | TRBV10-1 | 13 | CASSEQGTYGYTF
TRBJ2-3 | TRBD2 | TRBV6-2/TRBV6-3 | 15 | CASSYSTSGGEKQYF
TRBJ2-7 | NA | TRBV7-8 | 15 | CASSSETGGGYEQYF
TRBJ2-2 | TRBD2 | TRBV7-2 | 15 | CASSRGVGNTGELFF
TRBJ1-4 | NA | TRBV18 | 15 | CASSPIEGANEKLFF
TRBJ1-6 | NA | TRBV6-5 | 15 | CASSYSDSRESPLHF
TRBJ2-7 | TRBD1 | TRBV5-1 | 13 | CASRYGTVSEQYF
TRBJ2-2 | TRBD1 | TRBV6-2/TRBV6-3 | 15 | CASSRGQYLKGELFF
TRBJ1-1 | NA | TRBV6-2/TRBV6-3 | 14 | CASSYSMQSTEAFF
TRBJ2-1 | NA | TRBV9 | 15 | CASSVQSTSGNEQFF
TRBJ2-7 | NA | TRBV7-7 | 16 | CASSLAVRGQGSEQYF
TRBJ2-2 | NA | TRBV6-4 | 13 | CASSDLNTGELFF
TRBJ2-2 | NA | TRBV7-3 | 13 | CASSSTDTGELFF
TRBJ1-2 | TRBD1 | TRBV30 | 13 | CAWGDRANYGYTF
TRBJ1-4 | TRBD1 | TRBV10-3 | 13 | CAISETDRGELFF
TRBJ1-4 | NA | TRBV7-9 | 16 | CASSVVEVQGSEKLFF
TRBJ1-4 | NA | TRBV10-3 | 15 | CAISASTGSSEKLFF
TRBJ1-5 | NA | TRBV27 | 16 | CASSLGSGVYNQPQHF
TRBJ2-7 | TRBD2 | TRBV30 | 13 | CAWSRLAGGEQYF
TRBJ1-4 | NA | TRBV7-9 | 15 | CASSLGGAANEKLFF
TRBJ2-4 | TRBD2 | TRBV27 | 15 | CASSSPTASGYIQYF
TRBJ1-1 | NA | TRBV7-9 | 15 | CASGWTVRMNTEAFF
TRBJ1-2 | TRBD1 | TRBV6-1 | 15 | CASSELDRGRDGYTF
TRBJ1-2 | TRBD1 | TRBV5-1 | 14 | CASSGGTANYGYTF
TRBJ1-1 | NA | TRBV6-2/TRBV6-3 | 15 | CASSLRGTPNTEAFF
TRBJ2-1 | TRBD2 | TRBV7-8 | 16 | CASSRTSGSSYNEQFF
TRBJ2-3 | NA | TRBV6-7 | 11 | CATGGTDTQYF
TRBJ1-1 | TRBD1 | TRBV9 | 15 | CASNPDGQGLTEAFF
TRBJ2-1 | TRBD2 | TRBV2 | 13 | CASSLAGYNEQFF
TRBJ1-1 | NA | TRBV13 | 14 | CASRLAGPNTEAFF
TRBJ1-4 | NA | TRBV6-5 | 14 | CASSYSTGGEKLFF
TRBJ2-3 | TRBD2 | TRBV3-1/TRBV3-2 | 16 | CASSHNAGGGTDTQYF
TRBJ2-3 | NA | TRBV5-1 | 15 | CASSQGGIRTDTQYF
TRBJ1-5 | TRBD1 | TRBV10-3 | 13 | CATMDRSDQPQHF